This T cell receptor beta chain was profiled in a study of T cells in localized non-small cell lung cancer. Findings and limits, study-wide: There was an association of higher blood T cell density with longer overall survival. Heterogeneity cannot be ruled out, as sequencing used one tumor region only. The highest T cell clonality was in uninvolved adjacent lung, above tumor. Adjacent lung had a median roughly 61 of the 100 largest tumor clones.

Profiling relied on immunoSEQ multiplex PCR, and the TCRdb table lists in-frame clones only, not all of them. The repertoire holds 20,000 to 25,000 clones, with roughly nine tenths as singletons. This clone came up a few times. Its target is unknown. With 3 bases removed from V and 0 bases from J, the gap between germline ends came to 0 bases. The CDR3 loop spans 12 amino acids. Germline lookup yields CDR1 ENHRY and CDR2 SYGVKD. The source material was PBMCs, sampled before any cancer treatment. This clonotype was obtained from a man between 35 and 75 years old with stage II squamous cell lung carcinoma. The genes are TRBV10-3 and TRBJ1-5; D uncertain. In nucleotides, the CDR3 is TGTGCCATCAGTGATAGCAATCAGCCCCAGCATTTT. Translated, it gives CAISDSNQPQHF.